The clone carrying this T cell receptor beta chain was observed a handful of times. Its specificity is not known. CDR3 length equals 15 residues. With 5 bases removed from V and 2 bases from J, the gap between germline ends came to 16 bases. Germline assignment: CDR1 SGHTA and CDR2 FQGTGA. The entry originates in a study of response to subunit inactivated influenza vaccine. Overall study results and limits: Researchers suggested that each seasonal influenza vaccination recruits few new T cells.

TCRdb redid the calling of the RT-PCR reads with MiXCR, one entry per CDR3 protein. The sample yields roughly 160,000 distinct CDR3 sequences, roughly a tenth seen once. This sequence originates from a man aged 50-60 years who received an inactivated influenza vaccine. The V gene is TRBV7-3, the J gene TRBJ2-7; D possibly corresponds to TRBD1 (8 bases). The material sequenced was non-naive T cells sorted from PBMCs, taken 45 days after vaccination. The DNA of the CDR3 is TGTGCCAGCAGCCCAGGGGGCGGGAGAACCTACGAGCAGTACTTC. It encodes CASSPGGGRTYEQYF.